Below are 8 T cell receptor beta chains sequenced from a single sample in a study of blood T cells in healthy people across ages. A J-beta primer mix and a sample-barcoded 5' primer were used in a second PCR of about 7 to 12 cycles. TCRdb processed the 5' RACE reads anew with MiXCR; each CDR3 protein has one entry. The sample contains hundreds of thousands of distinct CDR3 sequences, around two fifths of which appear only once. The sequencing sample was made of blood. These receptor sequences come from an elderly man in good health.

The rearrangement joins TRBV5-1 to TRBJ2-6; 9 nucleotides agree with TRBD2. Germline V CDR1 and CDR2: SGHRS, YFSETQ. Trimming at V came to 2 bases and at J to 3 bases, leaving 6 bases not matched to a gene. The CDR3 length is 17 residues. CDR3 amino acids: CASSLVAGEGGANVLTF. The DNA of the CDR3 is TGCGCCAGCAGCTTAGTAGCGGGAGAAGGTGGGGCCAACGTCCTGACTTTC.

This clonotype was counted only a few times. This rearrangement joins TRBV6-5 to TRBJ1-2, with 7 positions matching TRBD1. The CDR3 is 13 residues long. The trim removed 6 bases at V and 4 bases at J, leaving 5 bases unmatched. Per the germline V gene, CDR1 is MNHEY and CDR2 is SVGAGI. CDR3 bases: TGTGCCAGCAGGTCTACAGGGGTCTATGGCTACACCTTC. Residues: CASRSTGVYGYTF.

Concerning this clonotype: A much bigger clone sits one base away, suggesting this may be a read error. This chain links TRBV15 with TRBJ2-1, with TRBD1 as a possible D gene (6 bases). The CDR3 is made up of 14 amino acids. Germline lookup yields CDR1 LNHNV and CDR2 YYDKDF (reference sequence). CDR3 sequence: CAASPKLGQNEQFF. The CDR3 bases are TGTGCCGCCAGCCCCAAATTAGGACAGAATGAGCAGTTCTTC. The complete variable domain, with remaining parts taken from reference TRBV15 and TRBJ2-1, reads DAMVIQNPRYQVTQFGKPVTLSCSQTLNHNVMYWYQQKSSQAPKLLFHYYDKDFNNEADTPDNFQSRRPNTSFCFLDIRSPGLGDTAMYLCAASPKLGQNEQFFGPGTRLTVL.

This clonotype was picked up one time. This chain uses TRBV6-1 with TRBJ1-1, with TRBD1 as a possible D gene (6 bases). V was pared by 4 bases and J by 2 bases, with 14 bases between. Per the germline V gene, CDR1 is MNHNS and CDR2 is SASEGT. This CDR3 is 15 amino acids long. The DNA of the CDR3 is TGTGCCAGCAGTGTATTGGCAGGGGCCAACACTGAAGCTTTCTTT. Its protein product is CASSVLAGANTEAFF.

In its sample, this clonotype was seen many times. One end of the junction fails to match germline, which may point to a read error. The rearrangement joins TRBV7-3 to TRBJ2-2; 13 bases are shared with TRBD2. This CDR3 contains 16 residues. Germline CDR1 is SGHTA and CDR2 is FQGTGA. CDR3 sequence: CASSITSGRAPGELFF. CDR3 DNA sequence: TGTGCCAGCAGCATAACTAGCGGGAGGGCCCCCGGGGAGCTGTTTTTT.

This clonotype was counted only a few times. The J gene is TRBJ1-6, the V gene TRBV15; D is possibly TRBD1 (5 bases). The CDR3 totals 14 residues. The V end was cut by 5 bases, the J end by 6 bases, with 11 bases between. The germline CDR1 and CDR2 sequences are LNHNV and YYDKDF (reference sequence). CDR3 sequence reads: CATSGGRTNSPLHF. The DNA of the CDR3 is TGTGCCACCAGCGGGGGACGGACTAATTCACCCCTCCACTTT.

This clonotype was detected once. A much bigger clone sits one base away, suggesting this may be a read error. V gene TRBV2 combines with J gene TRBJ1-2; D may be TRBD1 (5 bases). Germline V gene data show CDR1 as SNHLY and CDR2 as FYNNEI. The CDR3 is made up of 13 amino acids. V lost 7 bases to trimming and J lost 5 bases, with 14 bases between them. This CDR3 reads CASIPQASYGYTF. CDR3 sequence (DNA): TGTGCCAGCATACCACAGGCCTCTTATGGCTACACCTTC.

The table lists this clonotype with a few counts. This chain uses TRBV20-1 with TRBJ2-1; 7 bases map to TRBD2. Germline V lookup: CDR1 DFQATT, CDR2 SNEGSKA (reference sequence). V gave up 3 bases and J gave up 3 bases; unmatched junction bases: 11. CDR3 length: 16 residues. The CDR3 nucleotides are TGCAGTGCTAGCAGTCTAGCGGAATGGGTCTACAATGAGCAGTTCTTC. Amino acids: CSASSLAEWVYNEQFF.